A single sample gave rise to the 11 T cell receptor beta chains below, sequenced in a study of patients and donors after allogeneic stem cell transplantation. TCRdb called the RT-PCR reads again in MiXCR, with one record for every CDR3 protein. Here the sample spans about 110,000 distinct CDR3 sequences, around 35% being singletons. Sample: blood, either unsorted or a sorted T cell fraction (not recorded which). Every receptor here comes from a human donor who was either an allogeneic HSCT recipient or a stem cell or donor lymphocyte infusion donor (not recorded which). It is not recorded whose cells these are; they may come from a transplant donor.

The genes are TRBV6-1 and TRBJ2-7; D is undetermined. Trimming pared 8 bases from V and 0 bases from J, leaving 14 bases between. Germline V gene sequence: CDR1 MNHNS, CDR2 SASEGT. The CDR3 has 14 residues. The CDR3 protein is CASQDPATSYEQYF. DNA of the CDR3: TGTGCCAGCCAGGACCCCGCGACCTCCTACGAGCAGTACTTC.

This rearrangement joins TRBV11-3 to TRBJ1-1; D is perhaps TRBD1 (5 bases). This CDR3 region has 14 residues. Germline assignment: CDR1 SGHNT and CDR2 YENEEA. Trimming stripped 6 bases from V and 1 base from J, with 12 bases between. The CDR3 sequence is CASSPWGTNTEAFF. The CDR3 DNA is TGTGCCAGCAGTCCCTGGGGGACGAACACTGAAGCTTTCTTT.

The rearrangement joins TRBV12-3 or TRBV12-4 to TRBJ2-1; 8 nucleotides match TRBD1. The V gene end was trimmed by 4 bases and the J gene end by 7 bases; junction bases not matched to a gene: 12. CDR3 length equals 16 residues. In DNA form, the CDR3 reads TGTGCCAGCAGTTCTCTCCTTGGACAGGGACGTAATGAGCAGTTCTTC. Translation: CASSSLLGQGRNEQFF.

This clonotype was counted between two and nine times. This may come from a read error, since a much larger clone is one base off. This chain joins TRBV5-6 and TRBJ1-5; D unresolved. Germline V lookup: CDR1 SGHDT, CDR2 YYEEEE. Trimming cost V 5 bases and J 6 bases, with 6 bases left between them. The CDR3 runs 11 residues. The CDR3: CASRLGQPQHF. The CDR3 DNA follows: TGTGCCAGCAGGTTAGGTCAGCCCCAGCATTTT.

This clonotype was picked up a small number of times. The gene calls are TRBV25-1 and TRBJ2-1; 8 bases line up with TRBD2. The CDR3 totals 14 residues. V shed 8 bases, J shed 4 bases, and the junction held 7 bases outside the gene matches. The germline gives CDR1 MGHDK, CDR2 SYGVNS. The CDR3 region is CASGTSGRYNEQFF. CDR3 DNA sequence: TGTGCCAGCGGAACTAGCGGCCGATACAATGAGCAGTTCTTC.

Only a few counts were recorded for this clonotype. This chain connects TRBV2 to TRBJ1-1; possibly TRBD1 for D (6 bases). CDR3 length equals 13 residues. V was cut by 2 bases and J by 10 bases, with 14 bases left in between. Germline-derived CDR1 and CDR2 are SNHLY and FYNNEI. CDR3 residues: CASSETGRPGAFF. CDR3 DNA sequence: TGTGCCAGCAGTGAAACAGGGCGCCCTGGAGCTTTCTTT.

This chain joins TRBV7-2 and TRBJ2-3; D uncertain. This CDR3 has 16 residues. Germline V gene data show CDR1 as SGHTA and CDR2 as FQGNSA. Trimming took 6 bases from V and 2 from J, leaving 18 bases between them. CDR3 sequence reads: CASSKGSLAATDTQYF. Written as DNA, the CDR3 is TGTGCCAGCAGTAAAGGGTCGCTGGCCGCCACAGATACGCAGTATTTT.

The V gene is TRBV27, the J gene TRBJ1-1, with D possibly TRBD1 on 6 matching bases. Germline CDR1 MNHEY, CDR2 SMNVEV (reference sequence). The V end was cut by 7 bases, the J end by 0 bases, with 21 bases between. This CDR3 has 17 amino acids. The CDR3 sequence is CASTPFGRGRMNTEAFF. CDR3 bases: TGTGCCAGCACCCCTTTTGGCAGGGGACGCATGAACACTGAAGCTTTCTTT.

This clonotype was counted between two and nine times. CDR3 DNA sequence: TGTGCCAGCACTAGCGGTAGTCCCTTCAATGAGCAGTTCTTC. Translated, it gives CASTSGSPFNEQFF. The chain carries TRBV12-3 or TRBV12-4 and TRBJ2-1, with 7 nucleotides matching TRBD2. V was pared by 7 bases and J by 6 bases, with 9 bases of the junction left unmatched. This CDR3 is 14 amino acids long.

V gene TRBV28 combines with J gene TRBJ1-5; D unclear. Deletions cut 3 bases from V and 0 bases from J, with 15 bases between. Germline V CDR1 and CDR2: MDHEN, SYDVKM. CDR3 length equals 17 residues. The CDR3 protein is CASSFGLTSYSNQPQHF. The CDR3 region has the DNA TGTGCCAGCAGTTTCGGACTCACGAGCTATAGCAATCAGCCCCAGCATTTT.

J is TRBJ2-5 and V is TRBV3-1; D is perhaps TRBD2 (6 bases). V was cut by 3 bases and J by 9 bases, with 20 bases left in between. The CDR3 extends over 15 amino acids. Germline V CDR1 and CDR2: LGHDT, YNNKEL (reference sequence). CDR3 in DNA: TGTGCCAGCAGCCATGACGGGACTCGCCTGAAGTCCCAGTACTTC. Its translation is CASSHDGTRLKSQYF.